The entry below describes one T cell receptor beta chain. In the original analysis: Researchers report that nucleated cell counts were estimated from reference gene primer amplification. Sequencing was performed with immunoSEQ multiplex PCR; in TCRdb, only in-frame clones are kept and a portion is missing. The V and J calls and clone size were taken over from that table, and D and trimming were inferred from the DNA. Here the sample spans 100,000 to 150,000 clones, about 80% being singletons. Germline values: CDR1 LGHDT, CDR2 YNNKEL (reference sequence). CDR3 length: 14 residues. Between the trimmed V and J ends, which lost 5 bases and 10 bases, there was a span of 18 bases. These data come from a study of blood T cell repertoires in COVID-19. Whole-study context: T cells, B-cell-depleted T cells, or PBMCs supplied cDNA or gDNA.

Sequenced material: peripheral blood. This chain links TRBV3-1 (or the pseudogene TRBV3-2) with TRBJ2-1; a possible D gene is TRBD2 (6 bases). The receptor was derived from a woman aged 45-59 years with acute or convalescent COVID-19. Here the CDR3 DNA reads TGTGCCAGCAGCTCTAGCTCGCGGGGTAACGAGCAGTTCTTC. Its translation: CASSSSSRGNEQFF.